This T cell receptor (beta chain) is drawn from a study of identifying expanded T cells in peripheral blood. Method: immunoSEQ multiplex PCR; TCRdb's copy keeps in-frame clones and lacks some. The sample includes about 110,000 clones, roughly 90% of them seen just once. V was shortened by 1 base and J by 2 bases, with 8 bases between the two germline ends. The CDR3 length is 15 residues. Germline V lookup: CDR1 SGHAT, CDR2 FQNNGV. The sequence was collected from a person aged 18-70 years in good health. The V call is TRBV11-2, the J call TRBJ1-4; D is uncertain. The source material was blood. In nucleotides, the CDR3 is TGTGCCAGCAGCTTAGCGGGTCTCACTAATGAAAAACTGTTTTTT. As protein: CASSLAGLTNEKLFF. The full variable domain, with the rest looked up from reference TRBV11-2 and TRBJ1-4, is EAGVAQSPRYKIIEKRQSVAFWCNPISGHATLYWYQQILGQGPKLLIQFQNNGVVDDSQLPKDRFSAERLKGVDSTLKIQPAKLEDSAVYLCASSLAGLTNEKLFFGSGTQLSVL.